Below, 2 T cell receptor beta chains from the same sample are listed, as sequenced in a study of Ad26.COV2.S vaccination and SARS-CoV-2 variants. The method was immunoSEQ multiplex PCR; TCRdb's version includes in-frame clones alone and lacks a portion of them. The sample includes around 350,000 clones, around 92% of them seen just once. The source material was peripheral blood, sampled after recovery from COVID-19. These receptors all stem from a human donor who had recovered from COVID-19.

This chain links TRBV24-1 with TRBJ2-3; D not resolved. This CDR3 spans 14 amino acids. Germline V CDR1 and CDR2: KGHDR, SFDVKD. V was cut by 2 bases and J by 1 base, with 6 bases left in between. The CDR3 DNA sequence: TGTGCCACCAGTGATTCTGGTCGCACAGATACGCAGTATTTT. This gives the protein CATSDSGRTDTQYF.

This rearrangement joins TRBV3-1 (or the pseudogene TRBV3-2) to TRBJ2-3; 13 bases line up with TRBD2. The J segment lost 0 bases and the V segment lost 0 bases, leaving 12 bases of the junction unmatched. CDR1 LGHDT and CDR2 YNNKEL come from the germline V gene (reference sequence). The CDR3 sequence is 21 residues long. DNA for the CDR3: TGTGCCAGCAGCCAAGATCCTCTTGGACTAGCGGGGGCCACTAGCACAGATACGCAGTATTTT. This encodes CASSQDPLGLAGATSTDTQYF.